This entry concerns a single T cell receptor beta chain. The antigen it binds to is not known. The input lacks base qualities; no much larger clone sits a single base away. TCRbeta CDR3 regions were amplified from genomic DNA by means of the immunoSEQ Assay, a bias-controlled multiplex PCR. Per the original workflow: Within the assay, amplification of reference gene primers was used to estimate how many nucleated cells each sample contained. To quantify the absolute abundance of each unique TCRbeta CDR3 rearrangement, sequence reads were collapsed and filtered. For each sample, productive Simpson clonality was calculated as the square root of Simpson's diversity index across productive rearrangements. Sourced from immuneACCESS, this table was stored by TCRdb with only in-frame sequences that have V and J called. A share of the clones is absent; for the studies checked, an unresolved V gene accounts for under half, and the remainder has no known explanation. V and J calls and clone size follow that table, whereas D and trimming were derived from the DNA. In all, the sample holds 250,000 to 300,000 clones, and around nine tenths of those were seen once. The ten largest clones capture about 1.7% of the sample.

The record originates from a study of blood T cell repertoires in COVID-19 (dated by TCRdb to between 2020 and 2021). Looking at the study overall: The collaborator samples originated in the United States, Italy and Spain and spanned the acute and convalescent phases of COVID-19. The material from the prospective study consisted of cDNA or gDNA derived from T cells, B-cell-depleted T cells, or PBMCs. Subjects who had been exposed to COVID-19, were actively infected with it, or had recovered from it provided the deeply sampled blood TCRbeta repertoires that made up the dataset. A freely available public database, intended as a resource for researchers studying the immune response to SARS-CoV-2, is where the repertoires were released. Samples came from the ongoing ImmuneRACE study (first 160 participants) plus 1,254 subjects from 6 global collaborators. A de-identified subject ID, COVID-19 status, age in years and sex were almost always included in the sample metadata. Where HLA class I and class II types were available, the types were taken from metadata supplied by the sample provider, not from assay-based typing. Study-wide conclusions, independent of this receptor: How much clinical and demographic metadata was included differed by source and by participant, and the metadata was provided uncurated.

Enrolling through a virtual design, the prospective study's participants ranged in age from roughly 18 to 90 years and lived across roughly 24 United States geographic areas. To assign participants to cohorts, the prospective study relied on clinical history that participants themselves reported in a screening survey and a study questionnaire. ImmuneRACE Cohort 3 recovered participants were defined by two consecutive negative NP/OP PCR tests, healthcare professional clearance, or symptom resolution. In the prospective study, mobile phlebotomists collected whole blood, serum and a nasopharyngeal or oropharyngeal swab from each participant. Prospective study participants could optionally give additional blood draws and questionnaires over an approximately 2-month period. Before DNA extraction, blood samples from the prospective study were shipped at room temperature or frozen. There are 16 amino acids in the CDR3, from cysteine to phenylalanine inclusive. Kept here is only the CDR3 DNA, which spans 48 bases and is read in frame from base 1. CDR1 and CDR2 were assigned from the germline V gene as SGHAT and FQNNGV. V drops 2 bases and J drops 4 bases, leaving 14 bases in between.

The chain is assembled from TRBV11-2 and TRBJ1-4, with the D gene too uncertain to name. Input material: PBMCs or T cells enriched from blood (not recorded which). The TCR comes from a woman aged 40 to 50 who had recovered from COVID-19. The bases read TGTGCCAGCAGCTTAATGGAAGGGAGAAGTAATGAAAAACTGTTTTTT. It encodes CASSLMEGRSNEKLFF.